Following are 4 T cell receptor beta chains from one sample sequenced in a study of blood T cell repertoires in COVID-19. TCRdb keeps only in-frame clones here, not all; method: immunoSEQ multiplex PCR. The table shows fewer than 250,000 clones, with roughly 84% occurring only once. The sequenced material came from PBMCs or T cells enriched from blood (not recorded which). All receptors derive from a middle-aged woman who had recovered from COVID-19.

This chain connects TRBV7-2 to TRBJ2-3; 9 bases fit TRBD2. Trimming at V came to 5 bases and at J to 4 bases, leaving 4 bases not matched to a gene. The CDR3 is 14 residues long. Germline CDR1 and CDR2: SGHTA and FQGNSA. CDR3 loop: CASSPQRGADTQYF. DNA of the CDR3: TGTGCCAGCAGCCCTCAGCGGGGGGCAGATACGCAGTATTTT. Using reference TRBV7-2 and TRBJ2-3 for the parts outside the CDR3, the full variable domain is GAGVSQSPSNKVTEKGKDVELRCDPISGHTALYWYRQSLGQGLEFLIYFQGNSAPDKSGLPSDRFSAERTGGSVSTLTIQRTQQEDSAVYLCASSPQRGADTQYFGPGTRLTVL.

The table lists this clone with a few counts. This chain uses TRBV24-1 with TRBJ2-1, with TRBD2 matching over 11 bases. Losses at the gene ends were 2 bases for V and 1 base for J; bases not matched to a gene: 9. Germline V lookup: CDR1 KGHDR, CDR2 SFDVKD. This CDR3 has 19 amino acids. In nucleotides, the CDR3 is TGTGCCACCAGTGATTCGCTGGCTAGCGGGAGGAAGTCCTACAATGAGCAGTTCTTC. Translating it yields CATSDSLASGRKSYNEQFF.

The chain links TRBV19 to TRBJ1-2, with TRBD1 as a possible D gene (6 bases). CDR3 length equals 13 residues. V lost 5 bases and J lost 6, with 13 bases in between. Germline V gene data show CDR1 as LNHDA and CDR2 as SQIVND (reference sequence). The CDR3 here is CASSQNRVDGYTF. CDR3 in DNA: TGTGCCAGTAGTCAAAACAGGGTTGATGGCTACACCTTC.

This clone was counted only a few times. The V call is TRBV5-1, the J call TRBJ2-2; D perhaps matches TRBD1 (6 bases). Trimming cost V 4 bases and J 5 bases, with 15 bases left between them. The CDR3 contains 15 residues. From germline, CDR1 is SGHRS and CDR2 YFSETQ. The CDR3 region is CASSQHLGQTGELFF. CDR3 sequence (DNA): TGCGCCAGCAGCCAACACTTAGGACAGACCGGGGAGCTGTTTTTT.